This T cell receptor (beta chain) originates from a study of Ad26.COV2.S vaccination and SARS-CoV-2 variants. Treatment defined: some 19 received Ad26.COV2.S at low or high dose, single or two shots; about 5 received placebo; per-sample allocation not given. Specimens were obtained on day 63 following the first vaccine or placebo injection. Vaccination used an Ad26 vector expressing Wuhan-strain SARS-CoV-2 spike. Here immunoSEQ multiplex PCR was the method, and the copy in TCRdb shows in-frame clones only, minus some. The data contain 400,000 to 450,000 clones, less than 95% of them singletons. There are 12 residues in the CDR3. The trim removed 5 bases at V and 6 bases at J, leaving 2 bases unmatched. Germline-derived CDR1 and CDR2 are SNHLY and FYNNEI.

This TCR was sampled from a person between 18 and 65 years old who received the Ad26.COV2.S COVID-19 vaccine or a placebo. The sample consisted of peripheral blood, taken in a trial of Ad26.COV2.S vaccine versus placebo. This rearrangement joins TRBV2 to TRBJ2-3; 7 bases map to TRBD2. In DNA form, the CDR3 reads TGTGCCAGCAGTCGACTAGCTGATACGCAGTATTTT. This gives the protein CASSRLADTQYF.